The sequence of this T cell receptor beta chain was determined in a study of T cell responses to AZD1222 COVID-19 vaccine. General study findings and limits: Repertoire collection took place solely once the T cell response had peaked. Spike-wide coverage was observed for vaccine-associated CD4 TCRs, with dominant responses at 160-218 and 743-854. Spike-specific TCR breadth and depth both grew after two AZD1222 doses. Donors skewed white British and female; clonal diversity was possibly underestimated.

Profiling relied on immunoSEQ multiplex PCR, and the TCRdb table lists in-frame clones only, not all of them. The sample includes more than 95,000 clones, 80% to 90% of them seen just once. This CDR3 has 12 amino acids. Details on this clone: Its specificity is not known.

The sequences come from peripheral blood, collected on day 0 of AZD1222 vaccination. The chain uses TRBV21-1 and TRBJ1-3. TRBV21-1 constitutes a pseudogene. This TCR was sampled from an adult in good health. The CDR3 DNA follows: TGTGCCAGCAGCAAAGAGGCGGGGCCCATATATTTT. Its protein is CASSKEAGPIYF.